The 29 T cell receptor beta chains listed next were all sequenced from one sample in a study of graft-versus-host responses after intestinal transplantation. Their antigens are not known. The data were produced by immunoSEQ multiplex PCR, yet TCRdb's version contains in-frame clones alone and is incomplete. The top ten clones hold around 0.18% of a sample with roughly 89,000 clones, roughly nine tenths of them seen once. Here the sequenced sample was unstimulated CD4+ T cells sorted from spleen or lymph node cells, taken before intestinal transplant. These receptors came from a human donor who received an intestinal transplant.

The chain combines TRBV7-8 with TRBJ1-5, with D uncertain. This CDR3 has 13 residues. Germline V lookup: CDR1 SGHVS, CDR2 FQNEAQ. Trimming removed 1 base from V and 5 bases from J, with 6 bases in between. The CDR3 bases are TGTGCCAGCAGCTTAGACTACGATCAGCCCCAGCATTTT. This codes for CASSLDYDQPQHF. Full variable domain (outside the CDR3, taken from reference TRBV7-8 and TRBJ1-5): GAGVSQSPRYKVAKRGQDVALRCDPISGHVSLFWYQQALGQGPEFLTYFQNEAQLDKSGLPSDRFFAERPEGSVSTLKIQRTQQEDSAVYLCASSLDYDQPQHFGDGTRLSIL.

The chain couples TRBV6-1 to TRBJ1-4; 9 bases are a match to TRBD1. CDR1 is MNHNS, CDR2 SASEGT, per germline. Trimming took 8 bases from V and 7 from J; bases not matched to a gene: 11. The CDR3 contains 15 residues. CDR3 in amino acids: CASSDRGRRGEKLFF. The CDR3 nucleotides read TGTGCCAGCTCGGACAGGGGTAGGCGTGGTGAAAAACTGTTTTTT.

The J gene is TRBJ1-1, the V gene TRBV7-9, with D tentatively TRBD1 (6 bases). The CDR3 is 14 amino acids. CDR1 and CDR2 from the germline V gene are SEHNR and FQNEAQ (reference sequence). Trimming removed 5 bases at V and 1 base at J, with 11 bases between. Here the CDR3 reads CASSRTEKNTEAFF. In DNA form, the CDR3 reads TGTGCCAGCAGCCGGACAGAAAAGAACACTGAAGCTTTCTTT.

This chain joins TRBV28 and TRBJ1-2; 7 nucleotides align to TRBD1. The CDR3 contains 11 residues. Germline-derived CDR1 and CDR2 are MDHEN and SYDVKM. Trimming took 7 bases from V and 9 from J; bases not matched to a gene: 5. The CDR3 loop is CASKQGQSYTF. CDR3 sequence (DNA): TGTGCCAGCAAACAGGGGCAGAGCTACACCTTC.

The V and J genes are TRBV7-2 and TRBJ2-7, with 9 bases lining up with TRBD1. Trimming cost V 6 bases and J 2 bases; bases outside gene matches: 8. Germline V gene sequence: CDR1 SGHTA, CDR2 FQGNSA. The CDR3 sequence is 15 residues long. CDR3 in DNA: TGTGCCAGCAGACGCGATGGGACAGGGACCTACGAGCAGTACTTC. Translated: CASRRDGTGTYEQYF.

CDR3 in amino acids: CASSLARRNSPLHF. DNA for the CDR3: TGTGCCAGCAGCTTAGCACGGAGGAATTCACCCCTCCACTTT. The chain joins TRBV7-2 to TRBJ1-6; D is unclear. This CDR3 region has 14 residues. The V end lost 0 bases, the J end lost 7 bases, and 7 bases lay between the germline ends. The germline V gene encodes CDR1 SGHTA and CDR2 FQGNSA.

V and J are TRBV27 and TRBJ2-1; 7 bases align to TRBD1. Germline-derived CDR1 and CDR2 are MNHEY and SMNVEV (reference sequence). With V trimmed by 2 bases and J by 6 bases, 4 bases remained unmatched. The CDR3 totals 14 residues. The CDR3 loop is CASSLRDRANEQFF. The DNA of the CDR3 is TGTGCCAGCAGTTTAAGGGACAGAGCCAATGAGCAGTTCTTC.

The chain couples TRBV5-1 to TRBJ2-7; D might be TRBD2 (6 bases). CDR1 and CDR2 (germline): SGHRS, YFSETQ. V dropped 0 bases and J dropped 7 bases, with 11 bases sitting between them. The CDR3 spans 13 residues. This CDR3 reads CASSLGGAGEQYF. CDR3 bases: TGCGCCAGCAGCTTGGGGGGCGCGGGAGAGCAGTACTTC.

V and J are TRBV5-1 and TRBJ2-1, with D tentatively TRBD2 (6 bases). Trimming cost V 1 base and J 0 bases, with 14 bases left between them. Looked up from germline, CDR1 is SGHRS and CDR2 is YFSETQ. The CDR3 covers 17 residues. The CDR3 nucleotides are TGCGCCAGCAGCTTGCAGGTAGCGGAGAGCTCCTACAATGAGCAGTTCTTC. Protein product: CASSLQVAESSYNEQFF. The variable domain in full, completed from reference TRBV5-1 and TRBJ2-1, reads KAGVTQTPRYLIKTRGQQVTLSCSPISGHRSVSWYQQTPGQGLQFLFEYFSETQRNKGNFPGRFSGRQFSNSRSEMNVSTLELGDSALYLCASSLQVAESSYNEQFFGPGTRLTVL.

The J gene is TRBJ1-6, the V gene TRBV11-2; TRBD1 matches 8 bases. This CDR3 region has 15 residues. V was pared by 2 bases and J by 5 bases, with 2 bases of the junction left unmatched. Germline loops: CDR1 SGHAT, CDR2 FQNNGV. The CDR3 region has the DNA TGTGCCAGCAGCTTACGACAGGGGAATAATTCACCCCTCCACTTT. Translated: CASSLRQGNNSPLHF.

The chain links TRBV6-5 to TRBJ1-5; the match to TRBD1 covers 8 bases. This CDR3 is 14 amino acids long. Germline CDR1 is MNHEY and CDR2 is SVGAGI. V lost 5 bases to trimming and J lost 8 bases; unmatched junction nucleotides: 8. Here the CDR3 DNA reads TGTGCCAGCAGTAAGGGACAGGACACCAAGCCCCAGCATTTT. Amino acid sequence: CASSKGQDTKPQHF.

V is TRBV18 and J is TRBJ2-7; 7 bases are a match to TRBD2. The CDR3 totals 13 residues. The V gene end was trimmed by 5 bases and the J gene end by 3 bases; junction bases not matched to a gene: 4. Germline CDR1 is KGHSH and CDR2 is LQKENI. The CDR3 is CASSDGTIYEQYF. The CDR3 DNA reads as TGTGCCAGCTCAGACGGGACTATCTACGAGCAGTACTTC.

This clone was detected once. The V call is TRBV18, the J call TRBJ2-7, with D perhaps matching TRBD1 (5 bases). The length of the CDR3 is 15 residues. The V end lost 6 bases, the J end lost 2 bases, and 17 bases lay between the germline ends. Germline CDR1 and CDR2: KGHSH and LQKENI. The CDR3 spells CASSHGAGQTYEQYF. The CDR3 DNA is TGTGCCAGCTCCCACGGCGCAGGGCAAACCTACGAGCAGTACTTC.

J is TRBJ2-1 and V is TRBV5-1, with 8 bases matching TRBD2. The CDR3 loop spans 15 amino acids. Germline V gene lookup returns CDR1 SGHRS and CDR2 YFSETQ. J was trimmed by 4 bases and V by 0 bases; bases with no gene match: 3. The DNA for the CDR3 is TGCGCCAGCAGCTTGGTAGCGGGGCCATACAATGAGCAGTTCTTC. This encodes CASSLVAGPYNEQFF.

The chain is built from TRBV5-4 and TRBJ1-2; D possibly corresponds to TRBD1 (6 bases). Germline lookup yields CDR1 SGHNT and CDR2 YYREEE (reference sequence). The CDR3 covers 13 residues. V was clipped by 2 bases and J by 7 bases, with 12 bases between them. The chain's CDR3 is CASSLSGVGGYTF. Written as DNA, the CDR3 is TGTGCCAGCAGCTTATCAGGGGTGGGTGGCTACACCTTC.

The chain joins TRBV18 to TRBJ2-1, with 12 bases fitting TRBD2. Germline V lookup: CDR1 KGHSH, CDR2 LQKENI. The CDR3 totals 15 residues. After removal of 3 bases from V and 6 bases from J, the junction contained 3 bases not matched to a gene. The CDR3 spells CASSPLAGGANEQFF. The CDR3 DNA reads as TGTGCCAGCTCACCCCTAGCGGGAGGGGCCAATGAGCAGTTCTTC.

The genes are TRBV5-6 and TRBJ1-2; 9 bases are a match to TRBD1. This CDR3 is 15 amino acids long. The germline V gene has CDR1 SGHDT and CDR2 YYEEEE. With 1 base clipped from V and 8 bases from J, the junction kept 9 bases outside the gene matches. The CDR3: CASSLLDRGSGGYTF. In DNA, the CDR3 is TGTGCCAGCAGCTTGTTGGACAGGGGTTCTGGGGGCTACACCTTC.

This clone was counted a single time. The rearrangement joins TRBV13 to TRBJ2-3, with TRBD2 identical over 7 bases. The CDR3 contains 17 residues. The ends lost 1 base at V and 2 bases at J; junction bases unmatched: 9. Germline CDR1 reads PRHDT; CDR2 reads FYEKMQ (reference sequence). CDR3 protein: CASSLDRRAGYTDTQYF. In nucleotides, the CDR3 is TGTGCCAGCAGCTTAGACCGCAGAGCGGGGTACACAGATACGCAGTATTTT.

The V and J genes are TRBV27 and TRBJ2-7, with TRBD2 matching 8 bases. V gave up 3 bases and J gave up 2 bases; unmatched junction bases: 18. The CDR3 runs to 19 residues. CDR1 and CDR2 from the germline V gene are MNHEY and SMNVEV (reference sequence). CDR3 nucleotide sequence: TGTGCCAGCAGTTTTTCGAGCGGGAGAGGCGGGTGGAAACCCTACGAGCAGTACTTC. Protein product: CASSFSSGRGGWKPYEQYF.

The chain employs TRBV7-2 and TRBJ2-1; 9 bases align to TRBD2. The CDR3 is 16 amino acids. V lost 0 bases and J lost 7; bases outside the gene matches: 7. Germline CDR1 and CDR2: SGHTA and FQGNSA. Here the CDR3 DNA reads TGTGCCAGCAGCTTAGCTGGTGCGGGGGGGCTGAATGAGCAGTTCTTC. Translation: CASSLAGAGGLNEQFF.

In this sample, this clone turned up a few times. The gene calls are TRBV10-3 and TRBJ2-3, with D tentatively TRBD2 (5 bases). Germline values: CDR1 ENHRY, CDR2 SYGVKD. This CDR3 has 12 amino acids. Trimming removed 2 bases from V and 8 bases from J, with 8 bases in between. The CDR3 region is CAISEDYPTQYF. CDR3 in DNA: TGTGCCATCAGTGAGGACTATCCTACGCAGTATTTT.

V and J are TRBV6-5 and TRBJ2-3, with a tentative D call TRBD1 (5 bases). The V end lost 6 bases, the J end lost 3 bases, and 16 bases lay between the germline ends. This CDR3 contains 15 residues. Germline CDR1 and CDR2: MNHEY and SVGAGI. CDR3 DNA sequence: TGTGCCAGCAGCCGTTCAGGGCCTCTGACAGATACGCAGTATTTT. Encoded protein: CASSRSGPLTDTQYF.

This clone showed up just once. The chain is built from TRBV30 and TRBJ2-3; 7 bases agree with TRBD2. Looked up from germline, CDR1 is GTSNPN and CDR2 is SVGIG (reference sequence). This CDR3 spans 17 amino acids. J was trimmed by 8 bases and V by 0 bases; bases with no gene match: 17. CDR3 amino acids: CAWSVWGGSVYRGTQYF. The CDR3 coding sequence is TGTGCCTGGAGTGTATGGGGCGGGAGTGTTTATAGAGGTACGCAGTATTTT. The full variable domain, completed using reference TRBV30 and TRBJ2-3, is SQTIHQWPATLVQPVGSPLSLECTVEGTSNPNLYWYRQAAGRGLQLLFYSVGIGQISSEVPQNLSASRPQDRQFILSSKKLLLSDSGFYLCAWSVWGGSVYRGTQYFGPGTRLTVL.

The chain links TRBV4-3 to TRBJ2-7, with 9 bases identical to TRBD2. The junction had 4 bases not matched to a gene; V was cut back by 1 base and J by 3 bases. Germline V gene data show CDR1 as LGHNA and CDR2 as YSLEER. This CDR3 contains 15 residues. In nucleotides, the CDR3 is TGCGCCAGCAGCCAAGGTCCTAGCGGGGACTACGAGCAGTACTTC. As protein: CASSQGPSGDYEQYF.

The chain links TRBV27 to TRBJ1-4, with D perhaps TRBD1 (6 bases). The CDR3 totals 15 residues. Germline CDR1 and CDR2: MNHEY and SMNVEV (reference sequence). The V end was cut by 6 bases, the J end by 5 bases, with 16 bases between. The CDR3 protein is CASSHLAGANEKLFF. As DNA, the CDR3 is TGTGCCAGCAGCCACTTAGCGGGGGCGAATGAAAAACTGTTTTTT. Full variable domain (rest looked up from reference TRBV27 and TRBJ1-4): EAQVTQNPRYLITVTGKKLTVTCSQNMNHEYMSWYRQDPGLGLRQIYYSMNVEVTDKGDVPEGYKVSRKEKRNFPLILESPSPNQTSLYFCASSHLAGANEKLFFGSGTQLSVL.

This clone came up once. The CDR3 region is CASSQTGFWNEKLFF. In DNA, the CDR3 is TGTGCCAGCAGCCAAACAGGCTTCTGGAATGAAAAACTGTTTTTT. This sequence joins TRBV27 and TRBJ1-4, with TRBD1 as a possible D gene (5 bases). The germline V gene has CDR1 MNHEY and CDR2 SMNVEV (reference sequence). The CDR3 length is 15 residues. V gave up 6 bases and J gave up 5 bases, with 16 bases separating them.

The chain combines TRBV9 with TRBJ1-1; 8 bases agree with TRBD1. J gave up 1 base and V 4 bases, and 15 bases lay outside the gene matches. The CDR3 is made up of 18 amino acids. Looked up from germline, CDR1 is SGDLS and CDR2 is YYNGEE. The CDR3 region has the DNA TGTGCCAGCAGCACTAATGCTTCCCCCGGGACAGGGAACACTGAAGCTTTCTTT. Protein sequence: CASSTNASPGTGNTEAFF.

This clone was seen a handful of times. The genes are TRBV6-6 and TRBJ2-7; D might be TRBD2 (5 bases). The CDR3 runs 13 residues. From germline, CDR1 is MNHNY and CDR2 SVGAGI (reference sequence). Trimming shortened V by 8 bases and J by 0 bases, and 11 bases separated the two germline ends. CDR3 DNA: TGTGCCAGCTGCCCGGGGAGCTCCTACGAGCAGTACTTC. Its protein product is CASCPGSSYEQYF.

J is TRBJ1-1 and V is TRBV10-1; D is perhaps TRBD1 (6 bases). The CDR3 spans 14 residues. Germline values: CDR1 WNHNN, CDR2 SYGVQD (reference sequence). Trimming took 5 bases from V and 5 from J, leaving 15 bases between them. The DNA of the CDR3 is TGCGCCAGCAGTCTAAGTAAACAGGGAACTGAAGCTTTCTTT. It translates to CASSLSKQGTEAFF.